Each of the 28 T cell receptor beta chains below was sequenced from the same sample in a study of blood T cells in healthy people across ages. For the second PCR, which ran for about 6 to 11 cycles, a sample-barcoded 5' primer and a J-beta primer mix were used. MiXCR was run by TCRdb on the 5' RACE reads, yielding one entry per CDR3 protein. This table holds about 1.5 million distinct CDR3 sequences, approximately 43% found once. Source material: blood. The receptors were gathered from a woman between 18 and 29 years old in good health.

The rearrangement links TRBV6-5 to TRBJ2-2; 7 bases are shared with TRBD2. With V trimmed by 6 bases and J by 7 bases, 11 bases remained unmatched. The CDR3 consists of 15 residues. Germline V gene sequence: CDR1 MNHEY, CDR2 SVGAGI. CDR3: CASRFEASGGGELFF. For the CDR3, the DNA is TGTGCCAGCAGGTTTGAGGCTAGCGGTGGCGGGGAGCTGTTTTTT.

This clonotype was observed at least ten times. The V and J genes are TRBV5-1 and TRBJ1-5; D is ambiguous. The ends were cut back, 1 base at V and 6 bases at J, with 11 bases in the middle. The V gene's germline CDR1 is SGHRS and CDR2 YFSETQ. The CDR3 extends over 14 amino acids. Here the CDR3 DNA reads TGCGCCAGCAGCTTGAGGGCAGGAGGTCAGCCCCAGCATTTT. It encodes CASSLRAGGQPQHF.

The chain links TRBV4-1 to TRBJ2-5, with 9 bases that match TRBD1. The J call may not be correct, given that the DNA end is closer to TRBJ2-7. There are 19 residues in the CDR3. Germline CDR1 is MGHRA and CDR2 is YSYEKL. The CDR3 nucleotides are TGCGCCAGCAGCCAGGCTCCGGGGGGTACAGGGGGCAGGATGAACGAGCAGTACTTC. Translation: CASSQAPGGTGGRMNEQYF.

This clonotype has a handful of counts. The V and J genes are TRBV3-1 and TRBJ1-4; no reliable D call. V was shortened by 5 bases and J by 3 bases, with 13 bases between the two germline ends. CDR3 length: 15 amino acids. Germline V CDR1 and CDR2: LGHDT, YNNKEL (reference sequence). CDR3 loop: CASSKSWGANEKLFF. DNA of the CDR3: TGTGCCAGCAGCAAAAGCTGGGGAGCTAATGAAAAACTGTTTTTT.

The V call is TRBV20-1, the J call TRBJ2-1, with TRBD2 identical over 8 bases. The V gene's germline CDR1 is DFQATT and CDR2 SNEGSKA (reference sequence). The CDR3 covers 13 residues. The V gene end was trimmed by 8 bases and the J gene end by 2 bases; junction bases not matched to a gene: 5. The CDR3 DNA follows: TGCAGTTGCACGCGGGGGGCCTACAATGAGCAGTTCTTC. The encoded protein is CSCTRGAYNEQFF.

The rearrangement links TRBV21-1 to TRBJ2-7; the table names TRBD2, a call not compared with the DNA. TRBV21-1 has pseudogene status. The CDR3 is 13 residues long. For the CDR3, the DNA is TGTGCCAGCGACCGGGACTTGTCCTACGAGCAGTACTTC. Protein product: CASDRDLSYEQYF.

The chain uses TRBV7-9 and TRBJ2-1; D gene ambiguous. Trimming left V 5 bases short and J 0 bases short, with 11 bases between. Germline values: CDR1 SEHNR, CDR2 FQNEAQ (reference sequence). The CDR3 sequence is 15 residues long. The CDR3 is CASSEDVSSYNEQFF. The CDR3 DNA reads as TGTGCCAGCAGCGAGGACGTTAGCTCCTACAATGAGCAGTTCTTC.

The V and J genes are TRBV10-3 and TRBJ2-7; 9 bases agree with TRBD1. In germline, CDR1 is ENHRY, CDR2 SYGVKD. CDR3 length: 16 residues. V dropped 1 base and J dropped 2; count of bases not matched to a gene: 6. CDR3 nucleotides: TGTGCCATCAGTGAGTTGAATGGACAGGGGCCCTACGAGCAGTACTTC. It encodes CAISELNGQGPYEQYF.

V is TRBV25-1 and J is TRBJ1-5; 12 bases match TRBD1. V lost 2 bases, J lost 3 bases, and 2 bases stayed unmatched. CDR1 and CDR2 (germline): MGHDK, SYGVNS. This CDR3 spans 16 amino acids. The CDR3 nucleotides read TGTGCCAGCAGTGAAGGGACAGGGGGCTCCAATCAGCCCCAGCATTTT. Translation gives CASSEGTGGSNQPQHF.

This chain joins TRBV7-9 and TRBJ1-2; D may be TRBD1 (5 bases). V lost 6 bases, J lost 3 bases, and 14 bases lay in between. This CDR3 is built from 14 residues. Germline V gene sequence: CDR1 SEHNR, CDR2 FQNEAQ (reference sequence). The CDR3: CASREVGLDYGYTF. For the CDR3, the DNA is TGTGCCAGCAGAGAGGTGGGGCTAGACTATGGCTACACCTTC.

V is TRBV4-1 and J is TRBJ1-2; possible D gene TRBD1, 5 bases. Germline lookup yields CDR1 MGHRA and CDR2 YSYEKL. Trimming cost V 4 bases and J 6 bases, with 18 bases left between them. CDR3 length: 15 amino acids. As DNA, the CDR3 is TGCGCCAGCAGCCTCCGGGAGGAGGGGCTCGATGGCTACACCTTC. Its protein product is CASSLREEGLDGYTF.

The chain links TRBV5-1 to TRBJ2-2, with 7 nucleotides matching TRBD1. The V and J ends lost 3 bases and 1 base, in that order; junction bases with no gene match: 9. Germline V CDR1 and CDR2: SGHRS, YFSETQ. The CDR3 runs 17 residues. In DNA form, the CDR3 reads TGCGCCAGCAGCTCTAACCACAGGGGCGAGAACACCGGGGAGCTGTTTTTT. This encodes CASSSNHRGENTGELFF.

The gene calls are TRBV5-1 and TRBJ1-4, with a tentative D call TRBD1 (6 bases). V was clipped by 4 bases and J by 4 bases, with 11 bases between them. This CDR3 contains 14 residues. Germline-derived CDR1 and CDR2 are SGHRS and YFSETQ. The CDR3 nucleotides read TGCGCCAGCAGCGAGGGGACAAGTAATGAAAAACTGTTTTTT. Protein: CASSEGTSNEKLFF.

The rearrangement joins TRBV5-6 to TRBJ2-4, with D perhaps TRBD1 or TRBD2 (6 bases each). The CDR3 spans 18 residues. CDR1 SGHDT and CDR2 YYEEEE come from the germline V gene. Between the trimmed V and J ends, which lost 4 bases and 6 bases, there was a span of 26 bases. The CDR3: CASSLIPRSGAFVNIQYF. CDR3 nucleotides: TGTGCCAGCAGCCTTATCCCCAGATCGGGGGCGTTCGTAAACATTCAGTACTTC.

The rearrangement uses TRBV4-3 and TRBJ2-1; the match to TRBD1 covers 7 bases. Germline V gene sequence: CDR1 LGHNA, CDR2 YSLEER. This CDR3 is built from 14 residues. The ends lost 5 bases at V and 6 bases at J; junction bases unmatched: 7. The CDR3 bases are TGCGCCAGCAGCTCCTGGACAGGCGTCAATGAGCAGTTCTTC. It is translated as CASSSWTGVNEQFF.

This clonotype occurred a few times. The gene calls are TRBV12-5 and TRBJ2-5; 9 bases are shared with TRBD1. Per germline, CDR1 LGHNT and CDR2 FRNRAP. Losses at the gene ends were 2 bases for V and 5 bases for J; bases not matched to a gene: 6. The CDR3 is made up of 15 amino acids. The CDR3 spells CASGLYRGRGETQYF. CDR3 coding DNA: TGTGCTAGTGGTTTGTACAGGGGGCGAGGGGAGACCCAGTACTTC.

V gene TRBV27 combines with J gene TRBJ2-1; no reliable D call. The CDR3 consists of 16 residues. The ends were cut back, 2 bases at V and 5 bases at J, with 16 bases in the middle. The germline gives CDR1 MNHEY, CDR2 SMNVEV (reference sequence). Written as DNA, the CDR3 is TGTGCCAGCAGTTTAATATCGGTGGGGTCCCACAATGAGCAGTTCTTC. Translating it yields CASSLISVGSHNEQFF.

The V and J genes are TRBV4-2 and TRBJ1-1, with D possibly being TRBD1 (5 bases). The V and J ends lost 4 bases and 0 bases respectively, with 21 bases between them. Germline V CDR1 and CDR2: LGHNA, YNFKEQ. This CDR3 has 18 residues. The CDR3 sequence: CASSPPGTRGFMNTEAFF. DNA for the CDR3: TGTGCCAGCAGCCCCCCGGGGACCCGGGGGTTTATGAACACTGAAGCTTTCTTT.

The chain carries TRBV5-1 and TRBJ2-3; 7 bases align to TRBD1. There are 17 residues in the CDR3. V trimming: 0 bases; J trimming: 4 bases; junction bases outside the gene matches: 11. Germline CDR1 SGHRS, CDR2 YFSETQ. CDR3 protein: CASSLGAARTGADTQYF. The CDR3 coding sequence is TGCGCCAGCAGCTTGGGGGCTGCCAGGACAGGAGCAGATACGCAGTATTTT.

The chain couples TRBV29-1 to TRBJ2-5; D is unclear. The CDR3 is 15 amino acids. Trimming removed 0 bases at V and 11 bases at J, with 22 bases between. Per the germline V gene, CDR1 is SQVTM and CDR2 is ANQGSEA. The chain's CDR3 is CSVEERLLHEDEQYF. The CDR3 DNA reads as TGCAGCGTTGAAGAGAGGCTCCTCCATGAGGATGAGCAGTACTTC.

This sequence joins TRBV20-1 and TRBJ2-1; 15 nucleotides line up with TRBD2. Germline CDR1 reads DFQATT; CDR2 reads SNEGSKA (reference sequence). CDR3 length: 14 amino acids. The V segment lost 5 bases and the J segment 7 bases; nucleotides outside the gene matches: 3. The CDR3 DNA reads TGCAGTGCTGGCGGACTAGCGGGGGGGAATGAGCAGTTCTTC. It yields the protein CSAGGLAGGNEQFF.

The gene calls are TRBV7-9 and TRBJ2-1, with D maybe TRBD2 (5 bases). Looked up from germline, CDR1 is SEHNR and CDR2 is FQNEAQ (reference sequence). Trimming pared 4 bases from V and 0 bases from J, leaving 13 bases between. The CDR3 is made up of 16 amino acids. The DNA for the CDR3 is TGTGCCAGCAGCTCTGGAGGCCCATACTCCTACAATGAGCAGTTCTTC. This codes for CASSSGGPYSYNEQFF.

In this sample, this clonotype turned up a few times. The chain uses TRBV27 and TRBJ2-5; no clear D. The J call may be faulty, since TRBJ2-7 better matches the DNA end. CDR1 and CDR2 from the germline V gene are MNHEY and SMNVEV (reference sequence). This CDR3 is 10 amino acids long. CDR3 DNA sequence: TGTGCCAGCGAAACAGCCGAGCAGTACTTC. Translating it yields CASETAEQYF.

The V gene is TRBV7-9, the J gene TRBJ2-7; TRBD2 matches at 13 bases. From germline, CDR1 is SEHNR and CDR2 FQNEAQ (reference sequence). The junction had 10 bases not matched to a gene; V was cut back by 1 base and J by 4 bases. The CDR3 sequence is 18 residues long. In DNA, the CDR3 is TGTGCCAGCAGCTTAGATGCCGGACTAGCGGGGGATGAGTACGAGCAGTACTTC. As protein: CASSLDAGLAGDEYEQYF. Complete variable domain (other parts from reference TRBV7-9 and TRBJ2-7): DTGVSQNPRHKITKRGQNVTFRCDPISEHNRLYWYRQTLGQGPEFLTYFQNEAQLEKSRLLSDRFSAERPKGSFSTLEIQRTEQGDSAMYLCASSLDAGLAGDEYEQYFGPGTRLTVT.

The chain has TRBV12-3 or TRBV12-4 and TRBJ1-2; 10 bases are a match to TRBD1. V was pared by 3 bases and J by 6 bases, with 7 bases of the junction left unmatched. This CDR3 spans 15 amino acids. This chain's CDR3 is CASSFRTDRGHGYTF. DNA of the CDR3: TGTGCCAGCAGTTTTCGGACCGACAGGGGGCATGGCTACACCTTC.

The V and J genes are TRBV6-6 and TRBJ2-3; maybe TRBD2 (5 bases). Trimming removed 4 bases at V and 0 bases at J, with 14 bases between. The CDR3 contains 16 residues. CDR1 is MNHNY and CDR2 is SVGAGI in the germline V gene (reference sequence). DNA for the CDR3: TGTGCCAGCAGTTCTCTGAGGGAAACTAGCACAGATACGCAGTATTTT. Translation gives CASSSLRETSTDTQYF.

J is TRBJ2-7 and V is TRBV3-1; D remains unclear. Germline assignment: CDR1 LGHDT and CDR2 YNNKEL (reference sequence). This CDR3 comprises 15 residues. V dropped 4 bases and J dropped 4 bases, with 17 bases sitting between them. CDR3 coding DNA: TGTGCCAGCAGCCGGACGAGAACGTCATTATACGAGCAGTACTTC. Its protein product is CASSRTRTSLYEQYF.

The chain joins TRBV29-1 to TRBJ2-4, with unresolved D. The J call may be faulty, since TRBJ2-7 better matches the DNA end. This CDR3 contains 11 residues. Germline assignment: CDR1 SQVTM and CDR2 ANQGSEA. This CDR3 reads CSVGNGYEQYF. In DNA, the CDR3 is TGCAGCGTTGGTAATGGCTACGAGCAGTACTTC.